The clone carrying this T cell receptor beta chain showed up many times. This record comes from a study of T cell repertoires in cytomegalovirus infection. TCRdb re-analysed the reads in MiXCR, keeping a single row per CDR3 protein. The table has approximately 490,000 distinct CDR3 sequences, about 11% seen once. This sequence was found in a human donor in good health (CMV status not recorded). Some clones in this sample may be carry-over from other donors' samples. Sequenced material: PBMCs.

CDR3: CASSQSCRTGQGYGYYGYTF. CDR3 nucleotides: TGCGCCAGCAGTCAATCCTGCAGGACGGGACAGGGCTACGGTTACTATGGCTACACCTTC. The V and J genes are TRBV23-1 and TRBJ1-2; TRBD1 matches 9 bases. TRBV23-1 carries the ORF label, with uncertain function. V dropped 0 bases and J dropped 3; count of bases not matched to a gene: 17. This CDR3 is 20 amino acids long.